The clone carrying this T cell receptor (beta chain) was found a few times. Its specificity is not known. The data were taken from a study of T-cell reconstitution after alpha-beta-depleted transplantation in children. CDR1 and CDR2 from the germline V gene are DFQATT and SNEGSKA (reference sequence). With 1 base removed from V and 4 bases from J, the gap between germline ends came to 11 bases. The CDR3 extends over 13 amino acids. For TCRbeta, the library was prepared with unique molecular identifiers. TCRdb called the PCR reads again in MiXCR, with one record for every CDR3 protein. The sample contains 400,000 to 450,000 distinct CDR3 sequences, roughly 44% of which appear only once. Study-wide points: Surviving recipient cells, namely T cells and thymic progenitors, were the source of high day-60 TCRbeta diversity in some patients. Most T-cell counts and diversity one year after the transplant came from T cells that were newly produced.

The receptor was derived from a girl aged 2-15 years with aplastic anemia, due to receive a stem cell transplant. The sequences come from PBMCs, collected before TCRalphabeta/CD19-depleted stem cell transplant. The genes are TRBV20-1 and TRBJ2-7, with no clear D. In DNA, the CDR3 is TGCAGTGCTAGAGGGAGACAAAAGTACGAGCAGTACTTC. This codes for CSARGRQKYEQYF.